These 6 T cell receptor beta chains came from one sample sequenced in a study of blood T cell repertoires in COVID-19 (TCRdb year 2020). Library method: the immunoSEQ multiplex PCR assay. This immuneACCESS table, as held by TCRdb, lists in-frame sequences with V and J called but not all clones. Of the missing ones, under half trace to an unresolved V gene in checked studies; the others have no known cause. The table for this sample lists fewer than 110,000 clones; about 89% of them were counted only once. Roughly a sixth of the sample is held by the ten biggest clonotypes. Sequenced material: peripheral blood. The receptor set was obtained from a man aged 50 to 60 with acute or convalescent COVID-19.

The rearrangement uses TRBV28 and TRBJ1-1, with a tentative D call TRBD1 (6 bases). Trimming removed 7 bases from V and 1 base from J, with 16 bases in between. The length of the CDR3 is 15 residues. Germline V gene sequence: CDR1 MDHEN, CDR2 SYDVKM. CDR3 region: CASTFPGTPNTEAFF. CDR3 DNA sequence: TGTGCCAGCACCTTCCCCGGGACACCGAACACTGAAGCTTTCTTT.

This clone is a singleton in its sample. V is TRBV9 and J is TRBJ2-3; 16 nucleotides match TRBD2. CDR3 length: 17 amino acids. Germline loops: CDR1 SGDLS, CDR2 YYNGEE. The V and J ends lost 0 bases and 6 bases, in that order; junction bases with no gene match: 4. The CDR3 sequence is CASSVAGLAGGQDTQYF. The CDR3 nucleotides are TGTGCCAGCAGCGTAGCGGGACTAGCGGGGGGGCAGGATACGCAGTATTTT.

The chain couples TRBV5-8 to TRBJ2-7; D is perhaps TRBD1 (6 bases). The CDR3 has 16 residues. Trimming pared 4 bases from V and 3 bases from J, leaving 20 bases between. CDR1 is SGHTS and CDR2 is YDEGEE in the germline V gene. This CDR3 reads CASSRVRGRKHYEQYF. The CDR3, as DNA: TGTGCCAGCAGCCGAGTGAGGGGGAGAAAACACTACGAGCAGTACTTC.

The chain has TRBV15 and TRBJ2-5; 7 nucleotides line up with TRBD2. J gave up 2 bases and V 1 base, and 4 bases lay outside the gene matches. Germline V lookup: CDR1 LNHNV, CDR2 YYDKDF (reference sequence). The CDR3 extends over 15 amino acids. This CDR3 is CATSRAAGVQETQYF. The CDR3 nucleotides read TGTGCCACCAGCAGAGCGGCGGGGGTACAAGAGACCCAGTACTTC.

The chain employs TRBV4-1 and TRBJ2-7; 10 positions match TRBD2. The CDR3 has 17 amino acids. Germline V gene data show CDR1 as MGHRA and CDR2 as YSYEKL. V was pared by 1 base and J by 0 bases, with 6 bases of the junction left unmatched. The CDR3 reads CASSQAQLAGNSYEQYF. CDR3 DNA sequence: TGCGCCAGCAGCCAAGCGCAACTAGCGGGGAACTCCTACGAGCAGTACTTC.

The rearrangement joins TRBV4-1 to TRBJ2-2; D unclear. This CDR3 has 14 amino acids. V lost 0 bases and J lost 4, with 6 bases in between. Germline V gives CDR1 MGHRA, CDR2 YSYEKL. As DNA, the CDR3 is TGCGCCAGCAGCCAAGAGCAGGTCACCGGGGAGCTGTTTTTT. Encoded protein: CASSQEQVTGELFF.